The 28 T cell receptor beta chains presented below share a single source sample, sequenced in a study of blood T cell repertoires in COVID-19. Produced via immunoSEQ multiplex PCR; TCRdb's table is partial and in-frame only. This repertoire shows some 250,000 clones, 80% to 90% found once; its top ten account for under 2.5%. The sample consisted of PBMCs or T cells enriched from blood (not recorded which). The receptors were gathered from a woman aged 50 to 60 who had recovered from COVID-19.

The V gene is TRBV29-1, the J gene TRBJ1-1, with D unclear. CDR1 and CDR2 from the germline V gene are SQVTM and ANQGSEA. V lost 5 bases to trimming and J lost 1 base, with 14 bases between them. CDR3 length equals 14 residues. For the CDR3, the DNA is TGCAGCGTTCCCCTGGTTCTCGGGAACACTGAAGCTTTCTTT. Translated, it gives CSVPLVLGNTEAFF.

This clone was counted once. The junction shows a germline mismatch at one end, possibly a read error. The chain has TRBV10-3 and TRBJ2-2; a weak D match, TRBD1 (6 bases). Germline V gene data show CDR1 as ENHRY and CDR2 as SYGVKD. CDR3 size: 15 residues. The CDR3 coding sequence is TGTGCCATCAGTGAATCAGGGGCGAAGACCGGGGAGCTGTTTTTT. Protein sequence: CAISESGAKTGELFF.

The genes are TRBV18 and TRBJ2-7; 8 bases fit TRBD2. Germline CDR1 is KGHSH and CDR2 is LQKENI. The CDR3 runs to 16 residues. J was trimmed by 2 bases and V by 2 bases; bases with no gene match: 8. The CDR3, as DNA: TGTGCCAGCTCACCAGCGGGACTAGTTGGGACCTACGAGCAGTACTTC. Encoded protein: CASSPAGLVGTYEQYF.

As regards this clone: In the same sample, other DNA sequences code for this CDR3. The rearrangement joins TRBV19 to TRBJ1-5; a possible D gene is TRBD1 (5 bases). V was clipped by 4 bases and J by 3 bases, with 10 bases between them. The CDR3 runs to 14 residues. CDR1 and CDR2 from the germline V gene are LNHDA and SQIVND (reference sequence). The CDR3 DNA is TGTGCCAGTAGTACAGACAGAAACAATCAGCCCCAGCATTTT. Encoded protein: CASSTDRNNQPQHF.

The V and J genes are TRBV4-1 and TRBJ2-3; unclear D gene. CDR1 is MGHRA and CDR2 is YSYEKL in the germline V gene. The CDR3 contains 15 residues. V lost 0 bases, J lost 0 bases, and 7 bases lay in between. The DNA for the CDR3 is TGCGCCAGCAGCCAAGATGGGCACAGCACAGATACGCAGTATTTT. Amino acids: CASSQDGHSTDTQYF.

This clone was detected once. The V gene is TRBV3-1 (or the pseudogene TRBV3-2), the J gene TRBJ1-1, with 9 positions matching TRBD1. V lost 1 base and J lost 5; bases outside the gene matches: 5. The CDR3 covers 15 residues. The germline V gene encodes CDR1 LGHDT and CDR2 YNNKEL (reference sequence). CDR3 sequence (DNA): TGTGCCAGCAGCCAAGCGCACAGGGGGCGAACTGAAGCTTTCTTT. The encoded protein is CASSQAHRGRTEAFF.

The chain links TRBV28 to TRBJ2-3; 14 bases fit TRBD2. V was pared by 4 bases and J by 2 bases, with 8 bases of the junction left unmatched. CDR3 length equals 18 residues. CDR1 MDHEN and CDR2 SYDVKM come from the germline V gene. CDR3 loop: CASSSGTSGSLFTDTQYF. The CDR3 coding sequence is TGTGCCAGCAGTTCCGGGACTAGCGGGAGTTTGTTCACAGATACGCAGTATTTT.

The gene calls are TRBV5-5 and TRBJ2-7, with 7 bases that match TRBD1. This CDR3 region has 15 residues. Germline CDR1 is SGHKS and CDR2 is YYEKEE (reference sequence). The V and J ends lost 4 bases and 0 bases, in that order; junction bases with no gene match: 7. CDR3 bases: TGTGCCAGCAGCCTTCGGGACAGCCGCTCCTACGAGCAGTACTTC. It codes for CASSLRDSRSYEQYF.

This clone showed up just a few times. V gene TRBV6-5 combines with J gene TRBJ1-6; 7 nucleotides match TRBD1. The CDR3 covers 13 residues. V was clipped by 6 bases and J by 10 bases; unmatched bases: 6. The germline V gene has CDR1 MNHEY and CDR2 SVGAGI. CDR3 amino acids: CASRETGISPLHF. CDR3 nucleotide sequence: TGTGCCAGCAGAGAGACAGGGATCTCACCCCTCCACTTT.

This clone appeared a single time. V usage is TRBV9 and J usage is TRBJ2-7; 10 nucleotides match TRBD2. Germline values: CDR1 SGDLS, CDR2 YYNGEE. V trimming: 0 bases; J trimming: 8 bases; junction bases outside the gene matches: 8. The CDR3 has 15 amino acids. The CDR3 sequence: CASSVVALAGAKQYF. The CDR3, as DNA: TGTGCCAGCAGCGTAGTAGCCCTAGCGGGAGCGAAGCAGTACTTC.

The DNA of the CDR3 is TGTGCCAGCAGTCTACAGGGGGCGCCTCATCAGCCCCAGCATTTT. This encodes CASSLQGAPHQPQHF. This chain links TRBV28 with TRBJ1-5; TRBD1 matches at 9 bases. This CDR3 has 15 residues. Looked up from germline, CDR1 is MDHEN and CDR2 is SYDVKM. The J segment lost 5 bases and the V segment lost 5 bases, leaving 7 bases of the junction unmatched.

The chain has TRBV5-4 and TRBJ1-1; no clear D. The CDR3 is 14 residues long. V was cut by 4 bases and J by 6 bases, with 16 bases left in between. Germline V lookup: CDR1 SGHNT, CDR2 YYREEE (reference sequence). In DNA form, the CDR3 reads TGTGCCAGCAGCCGGGGTCTACCTGGCGCTGAAGCTTTCTTT. Its protein product is CASSRGLPGAEAFF. Full variable domain (remainder filled in from reference TRBV5-4 and TRBJ1-1): ETGVTQSPTHLIKTRGQQVTLRCSSQSGHNTVSWYQQALGQGPQFIFQYYREEENGRGNFPPRFSGLQFPNYSSELNVNALELDDSALYLCASSRGLPGAEAFFGQGTRLTVV.

The rearrangement uses TRBV20-1 and TRBJ2-2, with D unresolved. V lost 3 bases and J 6 bases, leaving 8 bases between the germline ends. The V gene's germline CDR1 is DFQATT and CDR2 SNEGSKA (reference sequence). This CDR3 is built from 12 residues. The CDR3: CSASNSPGELFF. The CDR3 DNA follows: TGCAGTGCTAGTAACTCACCCGGGGAGCTGTTTTTT.

This clone was seen once. One junction end disagrees with the germline gene, perhaps due to a read error. The chain has TRBV2 and TRBJ2-5, with D unclear. Germline CDR1 reads SNHLY; CDR2 reads FYNNEI. The CDR3 is 12 residues long. The CDR3 nucleotides read TGTGCCAGCAGTGCGGGTGGAAGAGACCCACACTTC. As protein: CASSAGGRDPHF. The entire variable domain, with the rest obtained from reference TRBV2 and TRBJ2-5, is as follows: EPEVTQTPSHQVTQMGQEVILRCVPISNHLYFYWYRQILGQKVEFLVSFYNNEISEKSEIFDDQFSVERPDGSNFTLKIRSTKLEDSAMYFCASSAGGRDPHFGPGTRLLVL.

The chain uses TRBV5-1 and TRBJ1-6; D gene uncertain. Germline values: CDR1 SGHRS, CDR2 YFSETQ. The CDR3 runs to 14 residues. V dropped 5 bases and J dropped 9 bases, with 15 bases sitting between them. The DNA for the CDR3 is TGCGCCAGCAGTTTACGGGGAGACGGTTCACCCCTCCACTTT. Translation gives CASSLRGDGSPLHF.

The rearrangement uses TRBV11-2 and TRBJ1-2; 7 bases map to TRBD1. The J segment lost 4 bases and the V segment lost 1 base, leaving 0 bases of the junction unmatched. The CDR3 is 13 amino acids. CDR1 is SGHAT and CDR2 is FQNNGV in the germline V gene. In nucleotides, the CDR3 is TGTGCCAGCAGCTTAGGGACAGGCTATGGCTACACCTTC. Residues: CASSLGTGYGYTF.

The chain is built from TRBV18 and TRBJ1-3; a possible D gene is TRBD1 (5 bases). This CDR3 has 18 amino acids. V shed 2 bases and J shed 0 bases, with 17 bases lying between them. In germline, CDR1 is KGHSH, CDR2 LQKENI. For the CDR3, the DNA is TGTGCCAGCTCACCAAACCCCGGGACTACCTTCTCTGGAAACACCATATATTTT. It translates to CASSPNPGTTFSGNTIYF.

The J gene is TRBJ2-5, the V gene TRBV9, with 7 bases that match TRBD2. Germline V gene data show CDR1 as SGDLS and CDR2 as YYNGEE. V lost 0 bases, J lost 5 bases, and 4 bases stayed unmatched. The CDR3 is made up of 14 amino acids. The CDR3 coding sequence is TGTGCCAGCAGCGTAGATCAGGGAGGGGAGACCCAGTACTTC. Residues: CASSVDQGGETQYF.

In this sample, this clone turned up a few times. This chain joins TRBV3-1 (or the pseudogene TRBV3-2) and TRBJ2-5; 14 bases are a match to TRBD2. J lost 1 base, V lost 7 bases, and 8 bases had no gene match. CDR1 and CDR2 (germline): LGHDT, YNNKEL (reference sequence). The CDR3 consists of 17 residues. The CDR3 nucleotides read TGTGCCAGCACCAAGGGACTAGCGGGAGCCTCCCAAGAGACCCAGTACTTC. This encodes CASTKGLAGASQETQYF.

The V and J genes are TRBV20-1 and TRBJ1-2; perhaps TRBD1 as D (6 bases). Trimming took 6 bases from V and 5 from J, leaving 10 bases between them. Germline assignment: CDR1 DFQATT and CDR2 SNEGSKA (reference sequence). The CDR3 contains 11 residues. The CDR3 DNA reads as TGCAGTGCAACAACAGGGTATGGCTACACCTTC. This translates into CSATTGYGYTF.

This chain joins TRBV11-1 and TRBJ2-1; 7 nucleotides agree with TRBD2. CDR1 and CDR2 from the germline V gene are SGHAT and FQDESV (reference sequence). CDR3 length equals 14 residues. Trimming at V came to 5 bases and at J to 7 bases, leaving 8 bases not matched to a gene. Here the CDR3 reads CASSRQGLGNEQFF. Written as DNA, the CDR3 is TGTGCCAGCAGCCGCCAAGGACTAGGGAATGAGCAGTTCTTC.

This rearrangement joins TRBV3-1 (or the pseudogene TRBV3-2) to TRBJ1-5; D perhaps matches TRBD1 (6 bases). The CDR3 has 14 residues. V lost 3 bases, J lost 4 bases, and 10 bases lay in between. Germline V gene lookup returns CDR1 LGHDT and CDR2 YNNKEL (reference sequence). The CDR3 loop is CASSQGRGNQPQHF. In DNA, the CDR3 is TGTGCCAGCAGCCAGGGCAGGGGAAATCAGCCCCAGCATTTT.

This clone came up once. V and J are TRBV5-1 and TRBJ2-5; TRBD2 matches 8 bases. V was clipped by 0 bases and J by 5 bases; unmatched bases: 3. Germline values: CDR1 SGHRS, CDR2 YFSETQ. The length of the CDR3 is 14 residues. The CDR3 DNA reads TGCGCCAGCAGCTTGGACGGACTAGCCGAGACCCAGTACTTC. Translation gives CASSLDGLAETQYF.

The V and J genes are TRBV3-1 (or the pseudogene TRBV3-2) and TRBJ1-6; the D gene is possibly TRBD1 (6 bases). The V gene lost 2 bases and the J gene lost 9 bases, with 11 bases spanning the gap. Germline CDR1 and CDR2: LGHDT and YNNKEL (reference sequence). This CDR3 is built from 14 residues. CDR3 sequence reads: CASSQLGRGSPLHF. In DNA, the CDR3 is TGTGCCAGCAGCCAATTGGGCAGGGGTTCACCCCTCCACTTT.

The chain combines TRBV5-4 with TRBJ2-1, with 10 bases matching TRBD2. Looked up from germline, CDR1 is SGHNT and CDR2 is YYREEE (reference sequence). The CDR3 totals 17 residues. The ends lost 5 bases at V and 6 bases at J; junction bases unmatched: 14. In DNA form, the CDR3 reads TGTGCCAGCAGTCCCGGAAGCGGGAGGGGTAGTTCCAATGAGCAGTTCTTC. Encoded protein: CASSPGSGRGSSNEQFF.

This chain uses TRBV6-5 with TRBJ2-7; a possible D gene is TRBD2 (5 bases). V gave up 6 bases and J gave up 3 bases, with 15 bases separating them. This CDR3 spans 14 amino acids. Germline V gene lookup returns CDR1 MNHEY and CDR2 SVGAGI. For the CDR3, the DNA is TGTGCCAGCAGCCAACTAGGACTGCGCTACGAGCAGTACTTC. This gives the protein CASSQLGLRYEQYF.

The chain has TRBV7-3 and TRBJ2-2, with D maybe TRBD2 (6 bases). Germline values: CDR1 SGHTA, CDR2 FQGTGA. Trimming pared 4 bases from V and 4 bases from J, leaving 7 bases between. The CDR3 sequence is 13 residues long. CDR3 in amino acids: CASSYSGTGELFF. CDR3 nucleotides: TGTGCCAGCAGCTATAGCGGCACCGGGGAGCTGTTTTTT.

This clone was counted between two and nine times. This chain joins TRBV4-2 and TRBJ2-7, with 8 bases identical to TRBD1. Germline values: CDR1 LGHNA, CDR2 YNFKEQ. The CDR3 sequence is 15 residues long. Germline trimming cut 5 bases from V and 2 bases from J; bases unmatched to any gene: 8. CDR3 nucleotides: TGTGCCAGCAGCTTGGAGGACAGGGAGCCCTACGAGCAGTACTTC. It specifies CASSLEDREPYEQYF.